The entry below gives a single TCR beta chain sequence along with its context. Its antigen remains unidentified. Base qualities are not recorded, but no much larger clone differs from it by a single base. The data derive from a study of blood T cell repertoires in COVID-19 (dated by TCRdb to 2018 to 2021). Context from the whole study: The collaborator samples originated in the United States, Italy and Spain and spanned the acute and convalescent phases of COVID-19. The material from the prospective study consisted of cDNA or gDNA derived from T cells, B-cell-depleted T cells, or PBMCs. The dataset comprised deeply sampled blood TCRbeta repertoires from subjects exposed to, actively infected with, or recovered from COVID-19. The repertoires were released in a freely available public database meant as a resource for research on the immune response to SARS-CoV-2. The samples were drawn from the first 160 participants of the ongoing ImmuneRACE study and from under 1,500 subjects provided by 6 global collaborators. Sample metadata almost always included a de-identified subject ID, COVID-19 status, age in years and sex. Where available, HLA class I and class II types were obtained from metadata supplied by the sample provider rather than from assay-based typing. The study at large found these results: Clinical and demographic metadata were provided uncurated, with the amount varying by source and participant.

TCRbeta CDR3 regions were amplified from genomic DNA by means of the immunoSEQ Assay, a bias-controlled multiplex PCR. Turning to the authors' computational methods: The number of nucleated cells in each sample was estimated by amplification of reference gene primers within the assay. Sequence reads were collapsed and filtered to measure the absolute abundance of every unique TCRbeta CDR3 rearrangement. For each sample, productive Simpson clonality was calculated by taking the square root of Simpson's diversity index across productive rearrangements. TCRdb took over this immuneACCESS table, retaining in-frame rearrangements with V and J assigned. Such tables are incomplete; in checked studies, under half of the missing clones stem from an unresolved V gene, and the remainder is unexplained. V, J and clone size are taken as reported in that table, and D and trimming were inferred from the DNA itself. The sample records fewer than 150,000 clones, about 90% of which are singletons. Together, the top ten hold approximately 4.5% of the sample.

Collaborating institutions collected whole blood in K2EDTA tubes following their own protocols. Collaborator samples were shipped for TCRbeta analysis as frozen whole blood, isolated PBMCs, or DNA extracted from either sample type. The sequence came from a woman aged 50 to 65 with acute or convalescent COVID-19. The sequencing input was peripheral blood.

The DNA reads TGTGCCAGTAAGCGGGTAGGAGCTAGCGGGATTGGCAATGAGCAGTTCTTC. Its protein is CASKRVGASGIGNEQFF. The chain joins TRBV19 to TRBJ2-1, with 9 bases aligning to TRBD2. Including cysteine and phenylalanine, the CDR3 has 17 amino acids. CDR3 DNA only is kept here, 51 bases in frame from base 1. The germline V and J ends show losses of 7 bases and 6 bases respectively, and no gene match explains 16 bases of the junction. The germline V gene (reference sequence) provides CDR1 LNHDA and CDR2 SQIVND.